The 30 T cell receptor beta chains below were found in one sample sequenced in a study of T-cell memory formation after mild COVID-19. TCRdb fed the 5' RACE reads into MiXCR, producing one record per CDR3 protein. The sample holds approximately 100,000 distinct CDR3 sequences, 11% seen once. The sequencing sample was made of PBMCs or a T cell subset sorted from them (not recorded which). The source is a man younger than 35 who had mild COVID-19 (a few samples of this study predate the infection). Cell type and time point are not known.

The chain combines TRBV7-2 with TRBJ2-5; 8 bases fit TRBD1. CDR3 length: 16 residues. CDR1 and CDR2 from the germline V gene are SGHTA and FQGNSA. Trimming at V came to 5 bases and at J to 1 base, leaving 9 bases not matched to a gene. DNA for the CDR3: TGTGCCAGCAGCACCGGGACAGGCGCTCCCCAAGAGACCCAGTACTTC. Protein sequence: CASSTGTGAPQETQYF.

V is TRBV4-1 and J is TRBJ1-1; no definite D call. This CDR3 spans 15 amino acids. Between the trimmed V and J ends, which lost 0 bases and 1 base, there was a span of 9 bases. Germline V CDR1 and CDR2: MGHRA, YSYEKL. In DNA form, the CDR3 reads TGCGCCAGCAGCCAAGAAAAGGGATGGAACACTGAAGCTTTCTTT. This codes for CASSQEKGWNTEAFF.

This clonotype showed up just a few times. V gene TRBV6-2 or TRBV6-3 combines with J gene TRBJ2-7; D is unclear. Trimming took 4 bases from V and 2 from J, leaving 6 bases between them. Looked up from germline, CDR1 is MNHEY and CDR2 is SVGEGT. This CDR3 has 12 residues. The CDR3 DNA is TGTGCCAGCAGTTTAGACGCCTACGAGCAGTACGTC. This translates into CASSLDAYEQYV.

This clonotype appeared a few times. V and J are TRBV9 and TRBJ1-6; D is unresolved. Per germline, CDR1 SGDLS and CDR2 YYNGEE. V was shortened by 6 bases and J by 0 bases, with 7 bases between the two germline ends. The length of the CDR3 is 14 residues. CDR3 region: CASKADSYNSPLHF. In DNA form, the CDR3 reads TGTGCCAGCAAGGCTGACTCCTATAATTCACCCCTCCACTTT.

This clonotype was picked up a small number of times. V gene TRBV4-3 combines with J gene TRBJ2-3, with 7 nucleotides matching TRBD2. Germline lookup yields CDR1 LGHNA and CDR2 YSLEER. CDR3 length: 16 amino acids. J was trimmed by 0 bases and V by 1 base; bases with no gene match: 4. CDR3 protein: CASSQVGGSSTDTQYF. The CDR3 DNA sequence: TGCGCCAGCAGCCAAGTGGGAGGGTCAAGCACAGATACGCAGTATTTT.

The chain has TRBV12-3 or TRBV12-4 and TRBJ1-2; possible D gene TRBD1, 5 bases. Trimming shortened V by 6 bases and J by 4 bases, and 12 bases separated the two germline ends. This CDR3 spans 13 amino acids. CDR3 loop: CASSSSGGYGYTF. The DNA for the CDR3 is TGTGCCAGCAGCTCGTCCGGGGGCTATGGCTACACCTTC.

The CDR3 region has the DNA TGCGCCAGCAGCTCTCTCGGGACTAGCGGGGGGGAAGAGACCCAGTACTTC. Its protein product is CASSSLGTSGGEETQYF. The chain uses TRBV5-1 and TRBJ2-5, with 16 bases identical to TRBD2. The J segment lost 3 bases and the V segment lost 3 bases, leaving 5 bases of the junction unmatched. This CDR3 spans 17 amino acids. Germline CDR1 is SGHRS and CDR2 is YFSETQ. Based on the CDR3 plus reference TRBV5-1 and TRBJ2-5, the full variable domain is KAGVTQTPRYLIKTRGQQVTLSCSPISGHRSVSWYQQTPGQGLQFLFEYFSETQRNKGNFPGRFSGRQFSNSRSEMNVSTLELGDSALYLCASSSLGTSGGEETQYFGPGTRLLVL.

This clonotype was observed a few times. DNA of the CDR3: TGTGCCAGCATTGGCCGGACGGGGATTTTAAATGGCTACACCTTC. This codes for CASIGRTGILNGYTF. J is TRBJ1-2 and V is TRBV2; D gene ambiguous. V lost 7 bases to trimming and J lost 6 bases, with 21 bases between them. The germline V gene has CDR1 SNHLY and CDR2 FYNNEI. This CDR3 comprises 15 residues.

The sample holds a few counts of this clonotype. The chain couples TRBV3-1 to TRBJ1-1; tentative D call: TRBD1 (6 bases). CDR3 length: 14 residues. In germline, CDR1 is LGHDT, CDR2 YNNKEL (reference sequence). Trimming left V 0 bases short and J 5 bases short, with 10 bases between. The CDR3 coding sequence is TGTGCCAGCAGCCAAGAAGGGGGTTGGACTGAAGCTTTCTTT. Translated: CASSQEGGWTEAFF.

This clonotype was seen a few times. The chain combines TRBV27 with TRBJ1-5; D gene unclear. The CDR3 spans 11 residues. The germline V and J ends were trimmed by 6 bases and 4 bases, with 4 bases remaining between them. Germline V gives CDR1 MNHEY, CDR2 SMNVEV (reference sequence). CDR3 loop: CASRRNQPQHF. Here the CDR3 DNA reads TGTGCCAGCAGACGGAATCAGCCCCAGCATTTT.

In its sample, this clonotype was seen a few times. The chain carries TRBV28 and TRBJ2-5, with D unclear. Germline V CDR1 and CDR2: MDHEN, SYDVKM. This CDR3 is 14 amino acids long. V was pared by 3 bases and J by 2 bases, with 10 bases between. The CDR3 bases are TGTGCCAGCAGTTTCGAGTCCGATCAAGAGACCCAGTACTTC. Amino acids: CASSFESDQETQYF.

The rearrangement joins TRBV28 to TRBJ2-1; the match to TRBD2 covers 8 bases. The germline gives CDR1 MDHEN, CDR2 SYDVKM. This CDR3 has 15 amino acids. V shed 6 bases, J shed 0 bases, and the junction held 4 bases outside the gene matches. The CDR3, as DNA: TGTGCCAGCAGGGTAGCGGGGAGCTCCTACAATGAGCAGTTCTTC. It specifies CASRVAGSSYNEQFF.

The chain carries TRBV4-1 and TRBJ1-5; TRBD1 agrees at 8 bases. Trimming took 4 bases from V and 3 from J; bases not matched to a gene: 8. CDR1 and CDR2 (germline): MGHRA, YSYEKL. This CDR3 region has 16 residues. The CDR3 bases are TGCGCCAGCAGCCCGAGGACAGGGACGATCAATCAGCCCCAGCATTTT. Residues: CASSPRTGTINQPQHF.

This chain joins TRBV4-1 and TRBJ1-1; D call uncertain. Trimming removed 4 bases at V and 1 base at J, with 13 bases between. CDR3 length: 15 residues. Germline V gene data show CDR1 as MGHRA and CDR2 as YSYEKL. The chain's CDR3 is CASSRARRENTEAFF. CDR3 coding DNA: TGCGCCAGCAGCCGAGCCCGGCGGGAGAACACTGAAGCTTTCTTT.

The V gene is TRBV4-1, the J gene TRBJ1-1, with D possibly TRBD1 on 5 matching bases. The CDR3 totals 14 residues. In germline, CDR1 is MGHRA, CDR2 YSYEKL. With 7 bases removed from V and 2 bases from J, the gap between germline ends came to 14 bases. As DNA, the CDR3 is TGCGCCAGCACCCTAAAAGGGGAAAACACTGAAGCTTTCTTT. Protein product: CASTLKGENTEAFF.

The V call is TRBV11-3, the J call TRBJ2-3; 10 bases line up with TRBD2. The CDR3 spans 17 residues. CDR1 is SGHNT and CDR2 is YENEEA in the germline V gene. The J segment lost 2 bases and the V segment lost 4 bases, leaving 9 bases of the junction unmatched. Here the CDR3 reads CASSSSLLAGNTDTQYF. CDR3 DNA: TGTGCCAGCAGCTCCTCCCTACTAGCGGGGAACACAGATACGCAGTATTTT.

This clonotype was found once. The CDR3 nucleotides read TGTGCCAGCAGTTACCCGATCGGAGGGGGCACTGAAGCTTTCTTT. Its translation is CASSYPIGGGTEAFF. The chain joins TRBV6-5 to TRBJ1-1; tentatively, D is TRBD1 (6 bases). Germline values: CDR1 MNHEY, CDR2 SVGAGI. CDR3 length equals 15 residues. The V end lost 2 bases, the J end lost 4 bases, and 14 bases lay between the germline ends.

The chain couples TRBV24-1 to TRBJ2-7, with D uncertain. Trimming left V 6 bases short and J 4 bases short, with 9 bases between. The CDR3 has 12 amino acids. CDR1 is KGHDR, CDR2 SFDVKD, per germline. The CDR3: CATSRPLYEQYV. In DNA form, the CDR3 reads TGTGCCACCAGTAGACCGTTATACGAGCAGTACGTC.

This clonotype was seen ten or more times. This chain connects TRBV7-9 to TRBJ2-3; D assignment may be TRBD1 or TRBD2 (6 bases each). The germline V and J ends were trimmed by 5 bases and 2 bases, with 17 bases remaining between them. The germline CDR1 and CDR2 sequences are SEHNR and FQNEAQ (reference sequence). The length of the CDR3 is 16 residues. This CDR3 reads CASSPPWGAHTDTQYF. CDR3 bases: TGTGCCAGCAGCCCCCCGTGGGGGGCACACACAGATACGCAGTATTTT.

This clonotype was seen a handful of times. This chain joins TRBV7-9 and TRBJ2-1, with TRBD2 matching 10 bases. With 7 bases clipped from V and 4 bases from J, the junction kept 7 bases outside the gene matches. CDR1 and CDR2 from the germline V gene are SEHNR and FQNEAQ (reference sequence). The CDR3 is 15 residues long. CDR3 sequence (DNA): TGTGCCAGCACCCGAGCGGGGGGGGGATACAATGAGCAGTTCTTC. Translating gives CASTRAGGGYNEQFF.

In its sample, this clonotype was seen a few times. The CDR3 nucleotides are TGCAGTGCTAGAGATCGGGGGGCGAACACCGGGGAGCTGTTTTTT. Translated, it gives CSARDRGANTGELFF. V usage is TRBV20-1 and J usage is TRBJ2-2, with TRBD2 matching over 7 bases. Germline CDR1 reads DFQATT; CDR2 reads SNEGSKA (reference sequence). The CDR3 spans 15 residues. The V segment lost 0 bases and the J segment 0 bases; nucleotides outside the gene matches: 1.

The J gene is TRBJ2-1, the V gene TRBV10-2; 8 positions agree with TRBD2. J was trimmed by 0 bases and V by 3 bases; bases with no gene match: 4. CDR1 and CDR2 from the germline V gene are WSHSY and SAAADI. CDR3 length: 16 residues. CDR3 sequence reads: CASSDPAGGSYNEQFF. DNA for the CDR3: TGCGCCAGCAGTGACCCTGCGGGGGGCTCCTACAATGAGCAGTTCTTC.

This clonotype was recorded a few times. The chain uses TRBV4-1 and TRBJ2-2; D call uncertain. The CDR3 runs 12 residues. Germline V gene data show CDR1 as MGHRA and CDR2 as YSYEKL. V was cut by 0 bases and J by 10 bases, with 6 bases left in between. The CDR3 DNA sequence: TGCGCCAGCAGCCAAGATTTCGAGGAGCTGTTTTTT. This sequence encodes CASSQDFEELFF.

This clonotype was seen at least ten times. This sequence joins TRBV28 and TRBJ2-2; 7 nucleotides agree with TRBD1. Germline V gene data show CDR1 as MDHEN and CDR2 as SYDVKM. Trimming removed 6 bases from V and 4 bases from J; junction bases left unmatched: 8. The CDR3 runs to 15 residues. The CDR3 region is CASRSLRGSTGELFF. The CDR3 region has the DNA TGTGCCAGCAGGAGCCTCAGGGGGAGCACCGGGGAGCTGTTTTTT.

This clonotype occurred a few times. The chain couples TRBV5-6 to TRBJ1-2, with D unclear. The CDR3 has 13 amino acids. Trimming took off 0 bases at V and 8 bases at J, with 11 bases between the two ends. The germline V gene has CDR1 SGHDT and CDR2 YYEEEE. The CDR3 DNA is TGTGCCAGCAGCTTGGTGGCGGGAAAGGGCTACACCTTC. Translation: CASSLVAGKGYTF. Combining the CDR3 with reference TRBV5-6 and TRBJ1-2 gives the whole variable domain DAGVTQSPTHLIKTRGQQVTLRCSPKSGHDTVSWYQQALGQGPQFIFQYYEEEERQRGNFPDRFSGHQFPNYSSELNVNALLLGDSALYLCASSLVAGKGYTFGSGTRLTVV.

The table lists this clonotype with many counts. This chain links TRBV7-2 with TRBJ2-3, with TRBD2 matching over 15 bases. Germline lookup yields CDR1 SGHTA and CDR2 FQGNSA. The CDR3 runs 18 residues. The ends lost 5 bases at V and 6 bases at J; junction bases unmatched: 12. For the CDR3, the DNA is TGTGCCAGCAGCCCCGGACTAGCGGGGGGGCCAGGTTCCGATACGCAGTATTTT. Its protein is CASSPGLAGGPGSDTQYF.

The sample holds a few counts of this clonotype. The chain couples TRBV7-2 to TRBJ2-5; 8 nucleotides align to TRBD1. V trimming: 5 bases; J trimming: 5 bases; junction bases outside the gene matches: 10. CDR3 size: 15 residues. Germline CDR1 SGHTA, CDR2 FQGNSA. CDR3 coding DNA: TGTGCCAGCAGCGCCCCGGACAGGGCGGGGGAGACCCAGTACTTC. Translated: CASSAPDRAGETQYF.

V gene TRBV6-5 combines with J gene TRBJ1-4; 7 nucleotides agree with TRBD1. The junction had 11 bases not matched to a gene; V was cut back by 6 bases and J by 4 bases. Germline CDR1 is MNHEY and CDR2 is SVGAGI. The CDR3 is 16 residues long. The CDR3 region is CASSPGTGQLNEKLFF. In DNA, the CDR3 is TGTGCCAGCAGCCCCGGGACGGGACAGCTTAATGAAAAACTGTTTTTT.

The J gene is TRBJ2-5, the V gene TRBV7-9; TRBD2 agrees at 7 bases. V dropped 4 bases and J dropped 5; count of bases not matched to a gene: 7. Germline CDR1 SEHNR, CDR2 FQNEAQ (reference sequence). The CDR3 runs 14 residues. CDR3 residues: CASSSGLGGETQYF. The CDR3 bases are TGTGCCAGCAGCTCGGGATTGGGGGGGGAGACCCAGTACTTC.

The table lists this clonotype with a few counts. The chain combines TRBV7-8 with TRBJ1-5, with D possibly TRBD1 on 5 matching bases. The V and J ends lost 3 bases and 0 bases respectively, with 15 bases between them. CDR3 size: 17 residues. Germline V CDR1 and CDR2: SGHVS, FQNEAQ. The CDR3 is CASSLGPTKYSNQPQHF. CDR3 coding DNA: TGTGCCAGCAGCTTGGGGCCCACGAAATATAGCAATCAGCCCCAGCATTTT.